A selection of T cell receptor beta chains follows, all from one sample in a study of T cells in Graves' hyperthyroidism and ophthalmopathy. TCRdb reanalysed the multiplex PCR reads using MiXCR and keeps one entry per CDR3 protein. This table holds hundreds of thousands of distinct CDR3 sequences, roughly 14% found once. Specimen: blood. These receptors were taken from a young woman with Graves' hyperthyroidism. CDR3s include the opening cysteine and the closing phenylalanine or tryptophan. Each record gives: J gene, V gene, D gene, clone size, CDR3 protein, CDR3 DNA. D genes are given only for firm matches. The size of a clone is reported for some rows only, either as once, few or many, or as a class for expanded clones.

TRBJ2-2 | TRBV11-3 | NA | many | CASSPRRTGELFF | TGTGCCAGCAGCCCCCGCCGCACCGGGGAGCTGTTTTTT
TRBJ1-2 | TRBV27 | NA | many | CASSLNEWEGYTF | TGTGCCAGCAGTTTAAATGAGTGGGAAGGCTACACCTTC
TRBJ2-2 | TRBV11-2 | NA | many | CASSFRGVGAPETTGELFF | TGTGCCAGCAGCTTTCGAGGTGTAGGGGCCCCCGAAACCACCGGGGAGCTGTTTTTT
TRBJ2-3 | TRBV7-8 | TRBD2 | NA | CASSPRGLADTDTQYF | TGTGCCAGCAGCCCCAGGGGACTAGCAGACACAGATACGCAGTATTTT
TRBJ2-2 | TRBV12-5 | NA | many | CASGLSVRESGELFF | TGTGCTAGTGGCTTAAGTGTGAGAGAAAGCGGGGAGCTGTTTTTT
TRBJ1-5 | TRBV15 | NA | many | CATSLVNQPQHF | TGTGCCACCAGCTTAGTGAATCAGCCCCAGCATTTT
TRBJ2-1 | TRBV27 | TRBD1 | NA | CASQRRTGGYNEQFF | TGTGCCAGTCAAAGGAGGACAGGGGGGTACAATGAGCAGTTCTTC
TRBJ2-1 | TRBV28 | TRBD2 | few | CASSSPGLAGAKYGGNEQFF | TGTGCCAGCAGTTCCCCGGGACTAGCGGGGGCTAAATACGGGGGCAATGAGCAGTTCTTC
TRBJ2-1 | TRBV11-2 | TRBD2 | NA | CASSQTGTSGSHEQFF | TGTGCCAGCAGCCAAACCGGGACTAGCGGGAGCCATGAGCAGTTCTTC
TRBJ2-2 | TRBV5-1 | NA | many | CASSLQGSDTGELFF | TGCGCCAGCAGCTTGCAGGGGAGCGACACCGGGGAGCTGTTTTTT
TRBJ2-5 | TRBV15 | TRBD2 | many | CATRGGGYQETQYF | TGTGCCACCAGAGGCGGGGGGTACCAAGAGACCCAGTACTTC
TRBJ1-5 | TRBV6-1 | TRBD1 | many | CASSLTGKGNQPQHF | TGTGCCAGCAGTCTGACAGGGAAGGGCAATCAGCCCCAGCATTTT
TRBJ2-1 | TRBV5-1 | NA | many | CASSSPSGDNEQFF | TGCGCCAGCAGCTCCCCGAGCGGAGACAATGAGCAGTTCTTC
TRBJ2-7 | TRBV12-3/TRBV12-4 | NA | many | CASSLRQSYEQYF | TGTGCCAGCAGTTTACGGCAGTCCTACGAGCAGTACTTC
TRBJ1-2 | TRBV20-1 | TRBD1 | NA | CSARDGETGVDYGYTF | TGCAGTGCTAGAGATGGGGAGACAGGGGTAGACTATGGCTACACCTTC
TRBJ1-1 | TRBV7-9 | TRBD1 | many | CASNRFQRGPGTEAFF | TGTGCCAGCAACCGTTTTCAGAGGGGGCCGGGCACTGAAGCTTTCTTT
TRBJ2-2 | TRBV12-3/TRBV12-4 | NA | many | CASISGSGELFF | TGTGCCAGCATCTCGGGGAGCGGGGAGCTGTTTTTT
TRBJ2-1 | TRBV6-1 | NA | NA | CAGSPAESSYNEQFF | TGTGCCGGCAGCCCTGCAGAGAGCTCCTACAATGAGCAGTTCTTC
TRBJ1-2 | TRBV19 | TRBD1 | NA | CASSKTGVYGYTF | TGTGCCAGTAGTAAAACAGGGGTGTATGGCTACACCTTC
TRBJ2-3 | TRBV2 | NA | many | CASSAQGTDTQYF | TGTGCCAGCAGTGCCCAGGGCACAGATACGCAGTATTTT
TRBJ2-1 | TRBV5-1 | TRBD1 | many | CACTGGQGRHNEQFF | TGCGCCTGCACCGGGGGACAGGGGAGGCACAATGAGCAGTTCTTC
TRBJ2-6 | TRBV11-3 | NA | NA | CASSLAGVAGANVLTF | TGTGCCAGCAGCTTAGCGGGAGTGGCTGGGGCCAACGTCCTGACTTTC
TRBJ2-7 | TRBV5-1 | TRBD2 | few | CASSLAGASGGAREQYF | TGCGCCAGCAGCTTGGCCGGGGCTAGCGGGGGGGCGAGAGAGCAGTACTTC
TRBJ1-5 | TRBV4-1 | NA | few | CASSQGQREGNQPQHF | TGCGCCAGCAGCCAAGGGCAAAGGGAGGGCAATCAGCCCCAGCATTTT
TRBJ2-5 | TRBV2 | TRBD2 | many | CASSLAGAPRETQYF | TGTGCCAGCAGTCTGGCGGGAGCCCCAAGGGAGACCCAGTACTTC
TRBJ1-2 | TRBV10-3 | NA | NA | CARSTGQGYTF | TGTGCCAGAAGCACCGGACAGGGCTACACCTTC
TRBJ1-5 | TRBV4-2 | TRBD1 | NA | CASRPSTGAAEPQHF | TGTGCCAGCAGACCCAGCACAGGGGCCGCTGAGCCCCAGCATTTT